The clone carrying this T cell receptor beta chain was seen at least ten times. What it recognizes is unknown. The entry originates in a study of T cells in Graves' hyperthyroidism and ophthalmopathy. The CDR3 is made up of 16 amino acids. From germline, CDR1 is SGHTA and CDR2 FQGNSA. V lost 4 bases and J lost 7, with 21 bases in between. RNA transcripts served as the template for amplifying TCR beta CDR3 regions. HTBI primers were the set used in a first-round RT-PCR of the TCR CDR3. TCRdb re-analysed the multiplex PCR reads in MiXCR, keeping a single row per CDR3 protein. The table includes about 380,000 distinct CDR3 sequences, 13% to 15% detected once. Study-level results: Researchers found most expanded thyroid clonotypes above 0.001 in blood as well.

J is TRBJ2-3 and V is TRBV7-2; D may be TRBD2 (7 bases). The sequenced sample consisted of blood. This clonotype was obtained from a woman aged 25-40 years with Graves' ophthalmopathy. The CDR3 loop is CASSSRAGAPTNTQYF. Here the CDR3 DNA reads TGTGCCAGCAGCTCTCGGGCGGGGGCCCCGACAAATACGCAGTATTTT. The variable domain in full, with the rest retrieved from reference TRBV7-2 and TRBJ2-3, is GAGVSQSPSNKVTEKGKDVELRCDPISGHTALYWYRQSLGQGLEFLIYFQGNSAPDKSGLPSDRFSAERTGGSVSTLTIQRTQQEDSAVYLCASSSRAGAPTNTQYFGPGTRLTVL.